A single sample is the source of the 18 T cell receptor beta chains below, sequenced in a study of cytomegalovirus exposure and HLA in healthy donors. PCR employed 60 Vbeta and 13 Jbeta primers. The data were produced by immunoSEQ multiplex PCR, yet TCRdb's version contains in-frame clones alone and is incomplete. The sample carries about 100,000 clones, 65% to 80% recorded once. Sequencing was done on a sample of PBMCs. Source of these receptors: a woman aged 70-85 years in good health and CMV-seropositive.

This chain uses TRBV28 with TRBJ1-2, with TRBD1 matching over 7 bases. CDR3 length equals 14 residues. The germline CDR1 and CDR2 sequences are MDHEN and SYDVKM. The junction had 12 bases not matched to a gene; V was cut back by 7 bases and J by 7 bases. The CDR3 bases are TGTGCCAGCACTCCCCCGGACAGGCCCTCTGGCTACACCTTC. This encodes CASTPPDRPSGYTF.

The CDR3 bases are TGTGCCAGCAGCTTAGGGACAGGGTACGAGCAGTACTTC. Its translation: CASSLGTGYEQYF. The rearrangement joins TRBV7-8 to TRBJ2-7; TRBD1 matches at 8 bases. Germline values: CDR1 SGHVS, CDR2 FQNEAQ. The CDR3 sequence is 13 residues long. J lost 4 bases, V lost 1 base, and 0 bases had no gene match.

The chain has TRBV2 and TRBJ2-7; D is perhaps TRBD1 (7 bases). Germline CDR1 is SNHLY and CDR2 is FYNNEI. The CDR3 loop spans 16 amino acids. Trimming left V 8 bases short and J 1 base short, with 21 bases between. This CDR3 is CASEQGGFSMSYEQYF. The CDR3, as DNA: TGTGCCAGCGAGCAGGGGGGTTTTTCTATGTCCTACGAGCAGTACTTC.

This CDR3 reads CASSPPVPGELFF. CDR3 DNA: TGTGCCAGCAGCCCGCCGGTCCCCGGGGAGCTGTTTTTT. The chain combines TRBV5-4 with TRBJ2-2; no clear D gene. Trimming pared 4 bases from V and 6 bases from J, leaving 10 bases between. The germline gives CDR1 SGHNT, CDR2 YYREEE (reference sequence). The CDR3 has 13 residues.

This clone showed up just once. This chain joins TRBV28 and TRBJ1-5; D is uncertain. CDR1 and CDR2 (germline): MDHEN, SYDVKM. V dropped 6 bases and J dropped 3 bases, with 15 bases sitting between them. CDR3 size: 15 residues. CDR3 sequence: CASSSAQAFNQPQHF. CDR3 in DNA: TGTGCCAGCAGCTCAGCCCAGGCGTTCAATCAGCCCCAGCATTTT.

The CDR3 region has the DNA TGTGCCAGCAGCTTACAAAAGAACACTGAAGCTTTCTTT. Protein: CASSLQKNTEAFF. The V and J genes are TRBV7-3 and TRBJ1-1; D is undetermined. V gave up 2 bases and J gave up 1 base, with 5 bases separating them. The length of the CDR3 is 13 residues. Germline CDR1 reads SGHTA; CDR2 reads FQGTGA.

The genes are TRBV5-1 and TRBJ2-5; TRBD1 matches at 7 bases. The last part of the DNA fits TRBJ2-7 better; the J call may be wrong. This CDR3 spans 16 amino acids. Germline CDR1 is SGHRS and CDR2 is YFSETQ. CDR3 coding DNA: TGCGCCAGCAGCAAATTTGGACAGGCCCTCGAGCACGAGCAGTACTTC. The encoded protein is CASSKFGQALEHEQYF.

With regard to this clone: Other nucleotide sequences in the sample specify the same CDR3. The CDR3 coding sequence is TGTGCCAGCAGCGTCGTTGGACAGGGGGCAACAGATACGCAGTATTTT. Translation: CASSVVGQGATDTQYF. The chain couples TRBV9 to TRBJ2-3; 11 bases are shared with TRBD1. Trimming took 2 bases from V and 3 from J; bases not matched to a gene: 5. This CDR3 comprises 16 residues. The germline CDR1 and CDR2 sequences are SGDLS and YYNGEE.

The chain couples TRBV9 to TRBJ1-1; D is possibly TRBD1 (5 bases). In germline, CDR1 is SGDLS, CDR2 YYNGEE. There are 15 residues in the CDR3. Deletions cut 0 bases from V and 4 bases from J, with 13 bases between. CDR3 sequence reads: CASSVGVAGPTEAFF. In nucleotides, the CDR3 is TGTGCCAGCAGCGTAGGAGTCGCGGGGCCCACTGAAGCTTTCTTT.

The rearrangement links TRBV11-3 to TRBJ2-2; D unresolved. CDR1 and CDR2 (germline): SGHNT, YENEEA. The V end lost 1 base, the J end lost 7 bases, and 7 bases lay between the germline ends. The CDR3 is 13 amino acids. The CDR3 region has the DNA TGTGCCAGCAGCTTAGTCCCATTCGGGGAGCTGTTTTTT. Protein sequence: CASSLVPFGELFF.

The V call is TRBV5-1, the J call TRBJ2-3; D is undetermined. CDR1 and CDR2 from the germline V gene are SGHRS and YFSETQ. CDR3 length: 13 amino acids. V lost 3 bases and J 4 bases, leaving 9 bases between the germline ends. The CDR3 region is CASSYPGSDTQYF. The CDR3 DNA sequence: TGCGCCAGCAGCTACCCCGGGTCAGATACGCAGTATTTT.

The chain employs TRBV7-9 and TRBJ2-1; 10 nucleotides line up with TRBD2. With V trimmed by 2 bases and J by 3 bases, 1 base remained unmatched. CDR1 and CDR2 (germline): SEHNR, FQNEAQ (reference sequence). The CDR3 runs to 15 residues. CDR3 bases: TGTGCCAGCAGCTTACTAGCGGGAGTCTACAATGAGCAGTTCTTC. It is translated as CASSLLAGVYNEQFF.

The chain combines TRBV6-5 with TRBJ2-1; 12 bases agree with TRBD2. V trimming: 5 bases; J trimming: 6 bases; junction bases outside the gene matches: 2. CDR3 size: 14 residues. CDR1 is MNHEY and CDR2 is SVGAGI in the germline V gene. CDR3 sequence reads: CASSLAGGPNEQFF. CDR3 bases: TGTGCCAGCAGTCTAGCGGGAGGGCCCAATGAGCAGTTCTTC.

CDR3 DNA sequence: TGCGCCAGCAGCTTGTTGACTAGCTTTTCCACCGGGGAGCTGTTTTTT. Translation: CASSLLTSFSTGELFF. The V and J genes are TRBV5-1 and TRBJ2-2; 7 nucleotides align to TRBD2. The CDR3 spans 16 residues. The germline V gene encodes CDR1 SGHRS and CDR2 YFSETQ. The ends lost 1 base at V and 4 bases at J; junction bases unmatched: 7.

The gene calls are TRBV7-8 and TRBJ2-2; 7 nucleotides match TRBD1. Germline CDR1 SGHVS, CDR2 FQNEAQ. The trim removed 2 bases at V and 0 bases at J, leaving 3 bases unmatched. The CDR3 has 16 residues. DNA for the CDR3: TGTGCCAGCAGCTTAACAGGGGCTCCGAACACCGGGGAGCTGTTTTTT. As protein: CASSLTGAPNTGELFF.

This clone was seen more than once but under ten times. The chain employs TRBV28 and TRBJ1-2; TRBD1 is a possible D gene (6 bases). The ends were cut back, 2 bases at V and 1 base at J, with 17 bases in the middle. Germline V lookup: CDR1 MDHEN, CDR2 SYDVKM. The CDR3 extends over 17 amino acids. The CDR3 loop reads CASSLAGDISNNYGYTF. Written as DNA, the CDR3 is TGTGCCAGCAGTTTAGCTGGGGACATTTCAAATAACTATGGCTACACCTTC.

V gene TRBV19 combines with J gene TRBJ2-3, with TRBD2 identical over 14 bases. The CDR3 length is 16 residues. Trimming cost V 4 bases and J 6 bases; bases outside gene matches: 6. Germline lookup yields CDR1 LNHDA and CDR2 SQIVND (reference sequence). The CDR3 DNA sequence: TGTGCCAGTAGTAACGCCGGGACTAGCGGGGGTGATACGCAGTATTTT. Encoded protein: CASSNAGTSGGDTQYF.

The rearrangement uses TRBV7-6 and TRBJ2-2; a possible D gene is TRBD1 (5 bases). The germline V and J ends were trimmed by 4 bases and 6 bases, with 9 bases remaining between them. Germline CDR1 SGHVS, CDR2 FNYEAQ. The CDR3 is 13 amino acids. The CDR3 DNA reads TGTGCCAGCAGCTCACCAGGGCCCGGGGAGCTGTTTTTT. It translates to CASSSPGPGELFF.